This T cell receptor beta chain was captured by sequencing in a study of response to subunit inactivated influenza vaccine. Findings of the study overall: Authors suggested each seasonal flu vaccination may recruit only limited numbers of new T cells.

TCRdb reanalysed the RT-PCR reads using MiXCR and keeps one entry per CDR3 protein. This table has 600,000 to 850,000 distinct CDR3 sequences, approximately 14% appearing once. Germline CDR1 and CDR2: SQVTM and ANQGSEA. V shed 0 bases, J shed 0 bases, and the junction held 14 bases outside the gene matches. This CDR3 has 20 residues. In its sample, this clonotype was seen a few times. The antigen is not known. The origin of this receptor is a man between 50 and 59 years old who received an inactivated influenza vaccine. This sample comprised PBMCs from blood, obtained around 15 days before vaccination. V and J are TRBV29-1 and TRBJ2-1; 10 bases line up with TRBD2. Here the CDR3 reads CSVEDRGSSGRLSSYNEQFF. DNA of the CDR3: TGCAGCGTTGAAGACAGGGGCTCTAGCGGGAGATTGAGCTCCTACAATGAGCAGTTCTTC.